The rows below give T cell receptor beta chains drawn from one sample of a study of blood T cell repertoires in COVID-19. Some clones are missing from TCRdb's copy, which holds only in-frame ones; the method was immunoSEQ multiplex PCR. This table has hundreds of thousands of clones, approximately 80% appearing once. The sample comprised peripheral blood. The receptors originated from a man aged 30 to 39 with active or convalescent COVID-19. Both conserved end residues are part of each CDR3. A D gene is named only where the DNA matches it firmly. Only some rows state a clone size, as once, few, many or a class for expanded clones.

clone_size	v_call	d_call	j_call	cdr3_nt	cdr3_aa
once	TRBV3-1/TRBV3-2	-	TRBJ2-7	TGTGCCAGCAGCCAGGTTGACTCCTCCTACGAGCAGTACTTC	CASSQVDSSYEQYF
-	TRBV7-8	TRBD1	TRBJ1-6	TGTGCCAGCAGCTCCCGGGACAGGGGACGACCTAGCTCCTATAATTCACCCCTCCACTTT	CASSSRDRGRPSSYNSPLHF
few	TRBV19	TRBD1	TRBJ1-5	TGTGCCAGTATGGGGGGACAGGGAGTGAATCAGCCCCAGCATTTT	CASMGGQGVNQPQHF
-	TRBV19	-	TRBJ2-2	TGTGCCAGTAGTTCCTCGGGTCTATCCGGGGAGCTGTTTTTT	CASSSSGLSGELFF
-	TRBV14	TRBD1	TRBJ1-2	TGTGCCAGCAGCGCCCGGACAGGGTTTGGCTACACCTTC	CASSARTGFGYTF
-	TRBV6-2/TRBV6-3	-	TRBJ2-5	TGTGCCAGCAGCCTCCCCGGGGTGGGAGAGACCCAGTACTTC	CASSLPGVGETQYF
-	TRBV19	-	TRBJ2-7	TGTGCCAGTAGTATAGGTGGAGCGAACCCCTCCTACGAGCAGTACTTC	CASSIGGANPSYEQYF
once	TRBV4-2	TRBD1	TRBJ1-4	TGTGCCAGCAGCCAAGGGGGACAGGGATGGGAAAAACTGTTTTTT	CASSQGGQGWEKLFF
-	TRBV6-5	-	TRBJ2-7	TGTGCCAGCAGCTCTGGACTTGGCTACGAGCAGTACTTC	CASSSGLGYEQYF
-	TRBV7-2	-	TRBJ2-7	TGTGCCAGCAGCTTAGCCCCGGGGACTTTCTACGAGCAGTACTTC	CASSLAPGTFYEQYF
once	TRBV9	-	TRBJ2-2	TGTGCCAGCAGCGCAGTAGGTGGGCCTGGCGGGGAGCTGTTTTTT	CASSAVGGPGGELFF
-	TRBV7-9	-	TRBJ2-3	TGTGCCAGCAGCTCCTGGGTCGGGTCTAGCAGAAGCACAGATACGCAGTATTTT	CASSSWVGSSRSTDTQYF
-	TRBV7-3	TRBD2	TRBJ2-5	TGTGCCAGCATCGGGGGACTAGCGGGAGACCCTCCAGAGACCCAGTACTTC	CASIGGLAGDPPETQYF
few	TRBV7-8	-	TRBJ1-6	TGTGCCAGCAGCTTAGTAGGGGCTTTACAGAGCTATAATTCACCCCTCCACTTT	CASSLVGALQSYNSPLHF
-	TRBV11-3	-	TRBJ1-6	TGTGCCAGCAGCCGGACACCCGATTCACCCCTCCACTTT	CASSRTPDSPLHF
-	TRBV24-1	-	TRBJ2-7	TGTGCCACCAGCCCCCCCACTCGACAGGCGGACTACGAGCAGTACTTC	CATSPPTRQADYEQYF
-	TRBV28	TRBD2	TRBJ2-2	TGTGCCAGCAGTGCCTTGGATCCATGGACTAGCGGGAGGGAGAACACCGGGGAGCTGTTTTTT	CASSALDPWTSGRENTGELFF
-	TRBV5-1	-	TRBJ2-7	TGCGCCAGCAGCGAACAGGGCTACGAGCAGTACTTC	CASSEQGYEQYF
-	TRBV5-1	-	TRBJ1-1	TGCGCCAGCAGCTTCGGCCGGGAAATGTGGGACACTGAAGCTTTCTTT	CASSFGREMWDTEAFF
-	TRBV4-3	-	TRBJ2-7	TGCGCCAGCAGCCAAGGTGGTAGCGGCTCCTACGAGCAGTACTTC	CASSQGGSGSYEQYF